These T cell receptor beta chains were read from a single sample in a study of CD8+CD57+ T cells in acquired aplastic anemia. TCRdb re-called the reads through MiXCR, storing one row per CDR3 protein. The repertoire includes 180,000 or so distinct CDR3 sequences, 35% to 50% of them detected once, and approximately 2.9% sits in the top ten. Sequences were obtained from sorted CD4+, CD8+, or CD8+CD57+ T cells (not recorded which) from PBMCs. These receptors all stem from a human donor in good health. CDR3s leave out the opening cysteine and the closing phenylalanine or tryptophan. Each record gives: J gene, V gene, CDR3 protein.

j_call: TRBJ2-3; v_call: TRBV7-3; cdr3_aa: ASSNVSGDDGTQY
j_call: TRBJ2-3; v_call: TRBV24-1; cdr3_aa: TTSDPAIDTQY
j_call: TRBJ1-3; v_call: TRBV14; cdr3_aa: ASSRHSGNTIY
j_call: TRBJ2-2; v_call: TRBV7-9; cdr3_aa: ASSLAGDTGELF
j_call: TRBJ2-2; v_call: TRBV24-1; cdr3_aa: ATSETNTGELF
j_call: TRBJ1-6; v_call: TRBV10-3; cdr3_aa: ASSEAANLNSPLH
j_call: TRBJ1-4; v_call: TRBV10-3; cdr3_aa: AISDQGVSEKLF
j_call: TRBJ1-2; v_call: TRBV15; cdr3_aa: ATSSERWGYT
j_call: TRBJ1-1; v_call: TRBV7-7; cdr3_aa: ASSSDRGTEAF
j_call: TRBJ1-4; v_call: TRBV10-2; cdr3_aa: ASSARGSAEKLF
j_call: TRBJ2-3; v_call: TRBV6-5; cdr3_aa: ASSSGLAGRVAQY
j_call: TRBJ2-2; v_call: TRBV20-1; cdr3_aa: SAPELGELF
j_call: TRBJ1-4; v_call: TRBV5-6; cdr3_aa: ASSLRLTNEKLF
j_call: TRBJ1-1; v_call: TRBV7-2; cdr3_aa: ASSFGANTEAF
j_call: TRBJ1-2; v_call: TRBV6-2/TRBV6-3; cdr3_aa: ASSYLEGSYGYT
j_call: TRBJ2-7; v_call: TRBV4-1; cdr3_aa: ASSQGASGYSYEQY
j_call: TRBJ1-1; v_call: TRBV7-6; cdr3_aa: ASSLGRRGYTEAF
j_call: TRBJ2-3; v_call: TRBV2; cdr3_aa: ASSEAYYTDTQY
j_call: TRBJ2-6; v_call: TRBV7-3; cdr3_aa: ASSLMYGVSSGANVLT
j_call: TRBJ2-7; v_call: TRBV14; cdr3_aa: ASSLSWGQDFYEQY
j_call: TRBJ2-1; v_call: TRBV29-1; cdr3_aa: SVSSSYNEQF
j_call: TRBJ2-3; v_call: TRBV6-5; cdr3_aa: ASSYTSGLTDTQY
j_call: TRBJ2-7; v_call: TRBV19; cdr3_aa: ASSAGHQGSYEQY
j_call: TRBJ2-3; v_call: TRBV11-1; cdr3_aa: ASSSLGLAGAGADTQY
j_call: TRBJ1-2; v_call: TRBV7-9; cdr3_aa: ASSSDIGGDYGYT
j_call: TRBJ1-1; v_call: TRBV9; cdr3_aa: ASSPWGSYTEAF
j_call: TRBJ2-3; v_call: TRBV5-1; cdr3_aa: ASSLEVITDTQY